The T cell receptor beta chain described here comes from a study of CD8 T cells in ankylosing spondylitis. General observations from the study: A motif in TCR beta, a set of several highly homologous variants, appeared characteristic of ankylosing spondylitis blood.

TCRdb re-called the 5' RACE reads through MiXCR, storing one row per CDR3 protein. The sample records a few hundred thousand distinct CDR3 sequences, approximately 20% being singletons. This clonotype has ten or more counts. Its antigen is currently unknown. The source is a male donor with ankylosing spondylitis. Material for sequencing was blood, either unsorted or a sorted T cell fraction (not recorded which).

The CDR3 spells CASSLGQGLEQYF. The CDR3 DNA follows: TGTGCCAGCAGTCTAGGACAGGGTCTCGAGCAGTACTTC. V usage is TRBV12-3 or TRBV12-4 and J usage is TRBJ2-7; 8 bases are shared with TRBD1. Trimming cost V 5 bases and J 6 bases; bases outside gene matches: 6. The CDR3 covers 13 residues.